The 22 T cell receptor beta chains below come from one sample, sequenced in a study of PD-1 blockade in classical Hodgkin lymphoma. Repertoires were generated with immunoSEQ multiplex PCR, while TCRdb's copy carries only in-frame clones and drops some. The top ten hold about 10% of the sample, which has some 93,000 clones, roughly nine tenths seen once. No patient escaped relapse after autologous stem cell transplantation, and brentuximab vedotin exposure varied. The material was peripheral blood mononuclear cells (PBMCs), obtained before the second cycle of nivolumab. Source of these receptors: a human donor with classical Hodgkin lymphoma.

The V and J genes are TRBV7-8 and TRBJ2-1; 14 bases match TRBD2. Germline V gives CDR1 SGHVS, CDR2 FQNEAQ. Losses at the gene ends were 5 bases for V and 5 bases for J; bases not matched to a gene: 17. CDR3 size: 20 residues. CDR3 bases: TGTGCCAGCAGCCCCCTATCTACTCCGGGACTAGCGGGAGTAAACAATGAGCAGTTCTTC. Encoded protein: CASSPLSTPGLAGVNNEQFF.

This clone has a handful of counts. In DNA form, the CDR3 reads TGTGCCAGCAGTGAAGCGGTAGGGACAGGACTGTTTTTT. It translates to CASSEAVGTGLFF. The chain carries TRBV6-1 and TRBJ1-4; 8 bases agree with TRBD1. Germline-derived CDR1 and CDR2 are MNHNS and SASEGT. V was clipped by 0 bases and J by 13 bases; unmatched bases: 4. The CDR3 sequence is 13 residues long.

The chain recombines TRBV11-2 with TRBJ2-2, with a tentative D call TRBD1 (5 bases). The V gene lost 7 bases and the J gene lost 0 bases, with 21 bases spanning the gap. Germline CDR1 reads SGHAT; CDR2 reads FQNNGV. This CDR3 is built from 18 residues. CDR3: CASNHGPDSDSNTGELFF. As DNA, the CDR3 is TGTGCCAGCAACCACGGCCCTGACAGCGATTCGAACACCGGGGAGCTGTTTTTT.

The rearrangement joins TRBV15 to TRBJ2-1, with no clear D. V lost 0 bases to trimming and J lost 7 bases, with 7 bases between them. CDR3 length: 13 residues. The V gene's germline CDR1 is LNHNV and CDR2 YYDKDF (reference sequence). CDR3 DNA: TGTGCCACCAGCAGAGATAGGTGGAATGAGCAGTTCTTC. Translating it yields CATSRDRWNEQFF.

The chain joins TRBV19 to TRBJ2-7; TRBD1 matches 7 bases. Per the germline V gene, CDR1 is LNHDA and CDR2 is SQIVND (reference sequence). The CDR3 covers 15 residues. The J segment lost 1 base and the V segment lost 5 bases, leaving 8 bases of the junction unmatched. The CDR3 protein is CASSPRDSLSYEQYF. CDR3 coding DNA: TGTGCCAGTAGTCCCCGGGACAGTCTATCCTACGAGCAGTACTTC. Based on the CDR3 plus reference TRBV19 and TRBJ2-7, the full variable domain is DGGITQSPKYLFRKEGQNVTLSCEQNLNHDAMYWYRQDPGQGLRLIYYSQIVNDFQKGDIAEGYSVSREKKESFPLTVTSAQKNPTAFYLCASSPRDSLSYEQYFGPGTRLTVT.

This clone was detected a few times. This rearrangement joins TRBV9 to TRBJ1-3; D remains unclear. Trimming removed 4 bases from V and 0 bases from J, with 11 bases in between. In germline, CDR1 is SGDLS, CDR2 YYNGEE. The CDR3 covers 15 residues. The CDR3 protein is CASSQTASSGNTIYF. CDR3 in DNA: TGTGCCAGCAGCCAAACAGCCAGCTCTGGAAACACCATATATTTT.

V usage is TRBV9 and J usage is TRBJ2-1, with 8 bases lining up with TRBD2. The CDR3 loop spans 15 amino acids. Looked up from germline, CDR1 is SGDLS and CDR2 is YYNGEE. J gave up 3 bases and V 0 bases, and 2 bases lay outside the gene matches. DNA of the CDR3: TGTGCCAGCAGCGTAGCCGGGGGGGACTACAATGAGCAGTTCTTC. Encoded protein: CASSVAGGDYNEQFF.

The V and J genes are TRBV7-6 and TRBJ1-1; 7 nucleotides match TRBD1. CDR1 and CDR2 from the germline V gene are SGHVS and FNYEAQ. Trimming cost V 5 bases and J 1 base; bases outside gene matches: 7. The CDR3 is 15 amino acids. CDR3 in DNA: TGTGCCAGCAGCAAAACAGGGGAAGCGAACACTGAAGCTTTCTTT. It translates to CASSKTGEANTEAFF.

CDR3 in amino acids: CASSETRRAGNQPQHF. CDR3 nucleotide sequence: TGTGCCAGCAGTGAAACGCGCAGGGCGGGCAATCAGCCCCAGCATTTT. The chain links TRBV6-1 to TRBJ1-5, with a possible D match to TRBD1 (5 bases). The CDR3 has 16 residues. Trimming removed 2 bases at V and 2 bases at J, with 13 bases between. The V gene's germline CDR1 is MNHNS and CDR2 SASEGT.

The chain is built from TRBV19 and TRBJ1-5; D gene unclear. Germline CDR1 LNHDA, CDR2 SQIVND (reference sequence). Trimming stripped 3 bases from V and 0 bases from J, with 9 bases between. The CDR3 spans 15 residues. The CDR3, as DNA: TGTGCCAGTAGTATGACACCCGATAGCAATCAGCCCCAGCATTTT. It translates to CASSMTPDSNQPQHF.

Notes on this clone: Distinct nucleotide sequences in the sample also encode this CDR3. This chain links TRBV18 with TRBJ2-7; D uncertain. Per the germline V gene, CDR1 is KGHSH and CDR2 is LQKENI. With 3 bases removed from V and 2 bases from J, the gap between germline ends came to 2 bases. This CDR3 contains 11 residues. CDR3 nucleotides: TGTGCCAGCTCACCTGCCTACGAGCAGTACTTC. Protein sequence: CASSPAYEQYF. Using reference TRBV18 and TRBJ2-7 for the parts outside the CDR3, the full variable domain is NAGVMQNPRHLVRRRGQEARLRCSPMKGHSHVYWYRQLPEEGLKFMVYLQKENIIDESGMPKERFSAEFPKEGPSILRIQQVVRGDSAAYFCASSPAYEQYFGPGTRLTVT.

The CDR3 reads CASSVGPQETQYF. In nucleotides, the CDR3 is TGTGCCAGCAGCGTGGGACCCCAAGAGACCCAGTACTTC. The chain uses TRBV9 and TRBJ2-5; D assignment may be TRBD1 or TRBD2 (5 bases each). This CDR3 comprises 13 residues. Germline V gives CDR1 SGDLS, CDR2 YYNGEE. Trimming stripped 2 bases from V and 1 base from J, with 6 bases between.

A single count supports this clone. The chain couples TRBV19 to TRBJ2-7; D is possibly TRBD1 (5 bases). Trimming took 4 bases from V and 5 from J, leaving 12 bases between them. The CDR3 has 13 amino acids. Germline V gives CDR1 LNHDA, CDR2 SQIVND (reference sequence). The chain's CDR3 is CASSTGLTHEQYF. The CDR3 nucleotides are TGTGCCAGTAGTACAGGGCTGACGCACGAGCAGTACTTC. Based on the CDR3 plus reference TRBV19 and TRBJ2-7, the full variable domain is DGGITQSPKYLFRKEGQNVTLSCEQNLNHDAMYWYRQDPGQGLRLIYYSQIVNDFQKGDIAEGYSVSREKKESFPLTVTSAQKNPTAFYLCASSTGLTHEQYFGPGTRLTVT.

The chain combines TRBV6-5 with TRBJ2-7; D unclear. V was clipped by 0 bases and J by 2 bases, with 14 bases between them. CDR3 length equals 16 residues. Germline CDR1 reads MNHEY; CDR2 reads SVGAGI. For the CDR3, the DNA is TGTGCCAGCAGTTACTCGAGATGGGGTCCCACCTACGAGCAGTACTTC. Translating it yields CASSYSRWGPTYEQYF.

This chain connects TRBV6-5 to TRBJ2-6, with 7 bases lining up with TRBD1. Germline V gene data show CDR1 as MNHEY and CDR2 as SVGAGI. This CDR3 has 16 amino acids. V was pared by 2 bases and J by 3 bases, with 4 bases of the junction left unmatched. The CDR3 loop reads CASSYEGTVGANVLTF. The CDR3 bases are TGTGCCAGCAGTTACGAGGGGACAGTTGGGGCCAACGTCCTGACTTTC.

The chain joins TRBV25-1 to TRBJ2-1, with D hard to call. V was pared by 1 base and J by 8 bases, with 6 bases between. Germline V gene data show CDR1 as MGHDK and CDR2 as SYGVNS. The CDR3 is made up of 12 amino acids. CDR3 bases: TGTGCCAGCAGTGAATCTCTAGATGAGCAGTTCTTC. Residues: CASSESLDEQFF.

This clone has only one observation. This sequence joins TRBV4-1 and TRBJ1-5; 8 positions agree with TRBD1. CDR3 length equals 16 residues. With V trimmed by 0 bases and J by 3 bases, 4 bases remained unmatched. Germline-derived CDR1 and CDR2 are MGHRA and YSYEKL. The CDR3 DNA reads TGCGCCAGCAGCCAAGATCCGGGACAGGTCAATCAGCCCCAGCATTTT. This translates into CASSQDPGQVNQPQHF.

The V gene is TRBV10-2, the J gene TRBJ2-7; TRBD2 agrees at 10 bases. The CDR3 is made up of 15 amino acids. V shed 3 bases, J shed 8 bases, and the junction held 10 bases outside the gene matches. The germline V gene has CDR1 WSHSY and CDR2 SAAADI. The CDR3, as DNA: TGCGCCAGCAGTGATGCCCTAGCGGGAGTCGACAAGCAGTACTTC. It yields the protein CASSDALAGVDKQYF.

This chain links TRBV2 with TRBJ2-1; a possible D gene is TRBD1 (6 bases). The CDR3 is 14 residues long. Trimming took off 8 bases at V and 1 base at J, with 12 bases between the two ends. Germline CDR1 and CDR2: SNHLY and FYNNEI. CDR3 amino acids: CASAGTSSYNEQFF. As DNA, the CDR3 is TGTGCCAGCGCCGGGACAAGTTCCTACAATGAGCAGTTCTTC.

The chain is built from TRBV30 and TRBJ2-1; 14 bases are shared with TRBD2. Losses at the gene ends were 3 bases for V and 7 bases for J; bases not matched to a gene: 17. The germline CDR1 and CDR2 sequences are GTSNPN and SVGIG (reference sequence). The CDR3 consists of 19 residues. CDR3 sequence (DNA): TGTGCCTGGAGGCGAAGGGGGACTAGCGGGAGCCCTCTCAATAATGAGCAGTTCTTC. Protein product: CAWRRRGTSGSPLNNEQFF.

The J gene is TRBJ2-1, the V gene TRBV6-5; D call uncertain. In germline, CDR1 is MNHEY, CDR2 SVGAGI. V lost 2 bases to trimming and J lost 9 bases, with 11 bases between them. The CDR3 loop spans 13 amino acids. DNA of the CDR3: TGTGCCAGCAGTTACCCAACGGGTAGTGAGCAGTTCTTC. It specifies CASSYPTGSEQFF.

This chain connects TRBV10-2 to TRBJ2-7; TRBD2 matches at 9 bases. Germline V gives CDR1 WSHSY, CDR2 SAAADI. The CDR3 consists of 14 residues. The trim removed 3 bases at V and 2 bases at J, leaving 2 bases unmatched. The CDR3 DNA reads TGCGCCAGCAGTGACGCGGGAGGGCCCTACGAGCAGTACTTC. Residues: CASSDAGGPYEQYF.